The entry below describes one TCR beta chain. The record originates from a study of T cells expressing NK-cell markers. TCRdb reprocessed the 5' RACE reads and reports one entry per CDR3 protein, with no DNA. The sample table includes hundreds of thousands of distinct CDR3 sequences. There are 15 residues in the CDR3. Germline-derived CDR1 and CDR2 are SGHNT and YENEEA. This receptor was taken from a woman aged 18-69 years in good health. The V call is TRBV11-3, the J call TRBJ2-2; the TCRdb call, TRBD2, lacks DNA for checking. Sequencing was performed on blood T cells: a sorted CD56 or NKG2C T cell subset, CD4+ or CD8+ T cells, or bulk PBMC T cells (not recorded which). CDR3 region: CASSAERGFTGELFF. Full variable domain (missing parts from reference TRBV11-3 and TRBJ2-2): EAGVVQSPRYKIIEKKQPVAFWCNPISGHNTLYWYLQNLGQGPELLIRYENEEAVDDSQLPKDRFSAERLKGVDSTLKIQPAELGDSAVYLCASSAERGFTGELFFGEGSRLTVL.